This is a list of T cell receptor beta chains from one sample in a study of regulatory T cells in long-lasting Graves disease. TCRdb re-derived calls from the multiplex PCR reads in MiXCR, one entry per CDR3 protein. This table has about 470,000 distinct CDR3 sequences, about 15% appearing once. This sample also belongs to another study, concerning T cells in Graves' hyperthyroidism and ophthalmopathy.

The material sequenced was peripheral blood mononuclear cells (PBMCs), taken at new diagnosis, from a patient treated with antithyroid drugs. Receptors originate from a woman in her 30s with Graves disease. Each CDR3 is given without its conserved first and last residue. Each record gives: CDR3 protein, V gene, J gene.

ASRSSGTGKNTEAF	TRBV6-2/TRBV6-3	TRBJ1-1
SASVLAESTDTQY	TRBV20-1	TRBJ2-3
ASSQGSFTEAF	TRBV3-1	TRBJ1-1
AIRSPGEGNEQF	TRBV10-3	TRBJ2-1
SAREGSRGNTIY	TRBV20-1	TRBJ1-3
AINGGSDNEQF	TRBV10-3	TRBJ2-1
ASSPPRSPMNTEAF	TRBV18	TRBJ1-1
ASSLGRWGAF	TRBV12-3/TRBV12-4	TRBJ1-1
SAGGTSGMGETQY	TRBV20-1	TRBJ2-5
ASSESGRGPYEQY	TRBV2	TRBJ2-7
ASSLPGASENTIY	TRBV12-3/TRBV12-4	TRBJ1-3
ASSLDGYQAGDTQY	TRBV11-1	TRBJ2-3
ASSRRRKPSTDTQY	TRBV7-2	TRBJ2-3
ASSSRGWDIAGANVLT	TRBV7-9	TRBJ2-6
ASGSVGSGTPDTGELF	TRBV12-5	TRBJ2-2
ASMAGYEQY	TRBV7-2	TRBJ2-7
SAMGQVNNEQF	TRBV20-1	TRBJ2-1
ASSVVTEAF	TRBV28	TRBJ1-1
ASSPGQGDYNEQF	TRBV18	TRBJ2-1
ASSDRTATYEQY	TRBV25-1	TRBJ2-7
ASSEFSDYNEQF	TRBV2	TRBJ2-1
ASSPPPGGGNEQF	TRBV9	TRBJ2-1
ASIPTSGSGNEQF	TRBV12-3/TRBV12-4	TRBJ2-1
SAGTILQTQY	TRBV20-1	TRBJ2-5
AISEGGGRYTIY	TRBV10-3	TRBJ1-3